This T cell receptor beta chain was obtained from a study of blood T cell repertoires in COVID-19 (dated by TCRdb to the early 2020s). Regarding the research as a whole: Samples covering the acute and convalescent phases of COVID-19 were provided by collaborators in the United States, Italy and Spain. Sample metadata almost always included a de-identified subject ID, COVID-19 status, age in years and sex. The prospective study material was composed of cDNA or gDNA derived from T cells, B-cell-depleted T cells, or PBMCs. A freely available public database, intended as a resource for researchers studying the immune response to SARS-CoV-2, is where the repertoires were released. Deeply sampled blood TCRbeta repertoires from subjects exposed to, actively infected with, or recovered from COVID-19 were included in the dataset. Where available, HLA class I and class II types were obtained from metadata supplied by the sample provider rather than from assay-based typing. Samples were obtained from the ongoing ImmuneRACE study (first 160 participants) and from 1,254 subjects provided by 6 global collaborators.

From the cysteine through the phenylalanine, the CDR3 covers 14 amino acids. Only CDR3 DNA remains: 42 bases, in frame from the first base. V sheds 1 base and J sheds 5 bases, leaving 11 bases between their ends. The germline V gene (reference sequence) specifies SEHNR as CDR1 and FQNEAQ as CDR2. TCRbeta CDR3 regions were amplified from genomic DNA by means of the immunoSEQ Assay, a bias-controlled multiplex PCR. The authors' analysis ran thus. The number of nucleated cells in each sample was estimated from the amplification of reference gene primers within the assay. To quantify the absolute abundance of each unique TCRbeta CDR3 rearrangement, sequence reads were collapsed and filtered. Productive Simpson clonality was computed per sample as the square root of Simpson's diversity index over productive rearrangements. Drawn from immuneACCESS, this table holds only the in-frame rearrangements with V and J called that TCRdb kept. Clones are partly lost; checked studies trace under half to an unresolved V gene and leave the rest unexplained. The V and J calls and clone size are taken from that table; D and trimming were inferred from the DNA. The sample profile shows around 700,000 clones; more than 80% of them were found once. About 0.24% of the sample is held by the ten biggest clonotypes.

Points on this clone: Its antigen target is currently unknown. There are no base qualities to consult, and no much larger clone falls within one base.

Summary of the overall study and its limitations: Clinical and demographic metadata were provided uncurated, with the amount varying by source and participant.

Each collaborating institution followed its own protocols to collect whole blood in K2EDTA tubes. For TCRbeta analysis, collaborator samples were shipped as frozen whole blood, as isolated PBMCs, or as DNA extracted from either sample type. This TCR came from a woman aged 18-29 years with acute or convalescent COVID-19. The sequenced sample consisted of peripheral blood. The chain was built from TRBV7-9 and TRBJ1-1; a confident D gene designation cannot be given. The base sequence is TGTGCCAGCAGCTTAGATGGGTGGGCAACTGAAGCTTTCTTT. This is translated as CASSLDGWATEAFF.